The 12 T cell receptor beta chains in this list originate from one sample, sequenced in a study of CD8 T cells in ankylosing spondylitis. TCRdb processed the 5' RACE reads anew with MiXCR; each CDR3 protein has one entry. The sample carries 230,000 or so distinct CDR3 sequences, roughly a quarter recorded once. The source material was blood, either unsorted or a sorted T cell fraction (not recorded which). The source of these receptors is a male donor with ankylosing spondylitis or in good health (not recorded which).

This clonotype was seen a few times. This chain connects TRBV20-1 to TRBJ2-4; TRBD2 matches at 8 bases. With 3 bases clipped from V and 3 bases from J, the junction kept 10 bases outside the gene matches. Per the germline V gene, CDR1 is DFQATT and CDR2 is SNEGSKA (reference sequence). This CDR3 is 16 amino acids long. The CDR3 sequence is CSARGGRGVLKNIQYF. The CDR3 nucleotides read TGCAGTGCTAGGGGGGGGCGGGGGGTACTCAAAAACATTCAGTACTTC.

The V call is TRBV15, the J call TRBJ1-2, with a possible D match to TRBD1 (5 bases). In germline, CDR1 is LNHNV, CDR2 YYDKDF (reference sequence). The CDR3 length is 15 residues. The V end lost 0 bases, the J end lost 8 bases, and 16 bases lay between the germline ends. The CDR3 sequence is CATSRDGQGGVGYTF. The CDR3 DNA sequence: TGTGCCACCAGCAGAGATGGGCAGGGCGGCGTAGGCTACACCTTC.

V and J are TRBV20-1 and TRBJ2-7; possibly TRBD2 for D (5 bases). Trimming took off 0 bases at V and 3 bases at J, with 9 bases between the two ends. The length of the CDR3 is 13 residues. In germline, CDR1 is DFQATT, CDR2 SNEGSKA (reference sequence). CDR3 sequence: CSARDLAGYEQYF. The CDR3 DNA reads TGCAGTGCTAGAGATCTCGCGGGCTACGAGCAGTACTTC.

This clonotype was detected only a few times. The chain combines TRBV29-1 with TRBJ1-2; D gene uncertain. The CDR3 is made up of 11 amino acids. The ends were cut back, 7 bases at V and 5 bases at J, with 11 bases in the middle. Germline loops: CDR1 SQVTM, CDR2 ANQGSEA. CDR3 sequence reads: CSASLEYGYTF. In DNA, the CDR3 is TGCAGCGCGTCTCTCGAGTATGGCTACACCTTC.

This clonotype was counted between two and nine times. This chain uses TRBV3-1 with TRBJ1-6; 8 nucleotides align to TRBD1. The CDR3 spans 14 residues. J lost 10 bases, V lost 5 bases, and 7 bases had no gene match. Germline values: CDR1 LGHDT, CDR2 YNNKEL (reference sequence). The CDR3 DNA is TGTGCCAGCAGCTCAGACAGGGGAGGGTCACCCCTCCACTTT. Translating gives CASSSDRGGSPLHF. Combining the CDR3 with reference TRBV3-1 and TRBJ1-6 gives the whole variable domain DTAVSQTPKYLVTQMGNDKSIKCEQNLGHDTMYWYKQDSKKFLKIMFSYNNKELIINETVPNRFSPKSPDKAHLNLHINSLELGDSAVYFCASSSDRGGSPLHFGNGTRLTVT.

The rearrangement links TRBV18 to TRBJ1-5; D gene ambiguous. CDR1 is KGHSH and CDR2 is LQKENI in the germline V gene. This CDR3 comprises 13 residues. Trimming removed 1 base from V and 3 bases from J, with 4 bases in between. The CDR3 DNA follows: TGTGCCAGCTCACCACAACCCAATCAGCCCCAGCATTTT. It specifies CASSPQPNQPQHF.

This clonotype was observed at least ten times. The V gene is TRBV20-1, the J gene TRBJ2-7, with 7 bases identical to TRBD1. Trimming at V came to 6 bases and at J to 3 bases, leaving 5 bases not matched to a gene. The CDR3 has 12 amino acids. Germline V CDR1 and CDR2: DFQATT, SNEGSKA (reference sequence). The CDR3 bases are TGCAGTGCAACCCGGGACAGCTACGAGCAGTACTTC. Protein: CSATRDSYEQYF.

About this clonotype: One base away lies a much larger clone, so this may be a sequencing read error. The CDR3 DNA is TGTGCCATCTGTGAGCTCCGGGACGAGCAGTACTTC. It encodes CAICELRDEQYF. The chain couples TRBV10-3 to TRBJ2-7, with D hard to call. Germline V lookup: CDR1 ENHRY, CDR2 SYGVKD. The CDR3 totals 12 residues.

There are a few counts of this clonotype. The rearrangement joins TRBV6-1 to TRBJ1-2, with 7 bases matching TRBD1. Germline values: CDR1 MNHNS, CDR2 SASEGT. The CDR3 covers 15 residues. The V gene end was trimmed by 6 bases and the J gene end by 2 bases; junction bases not matched to a gene: 9. CDR3 coding DNA: TGTGCCAGCAGAACACAGGGGACGGAGAACTATGGCTACACCTTC. Amino acid sequence: CASRTQGTENYGYTF.

There are many counts of this clonotype. The rearrangement links TRBV9 to TRBJ2-1; TRBD1 matches 9 bases. The CDR3 spans 14 residues. V trimming: 4 bases; J trimming: 7 bases; junction bases outside the gene matches: 6. CDR1 SGDLS and CDR2 YYNGEE come from the germline V gene. DNA of the CDR3: TGTGCCAGCAGCTGGGGACAGGGTTTGAATGAGCAGTTCTTC. This codes for CASSWGQGLNEQFF. Supplemented by reference TRBV9 and TRBJ2-1, the full variable domain reads DSGVTQTPKHLITATGQRVTLRCSPRSGDLSVYWYQQSLDQGLQFLIQYYNGEERAKGNILERFSAQQFPDLHSELNLSSLELGDSALYFCASSWGQGLNEQFFGPGTRLTVL.

This clonotype has a count of ten or more. The chain employs TRBV5-1 and TRBJ2-2; D unclear. Germline CDR1 SGHRS, CDR2 YFSETQ. CDR3 size: 14 residues. Trimming shortened V by 3 bases and J by 1 base, and 7 bases separated the two germline ends. CDR3 amino acids: CASSSPRNTGELFF. The CDR3 region has the DNA TGCGCCAGCAGCTCGCCAAGGAACACCGGGGAGCTGTTTTTT.

The chain links TRBV6-5 to TRBJ2-1; D gene unclear. V dropped 8 bases and J dropped 14 bases, with 16 bases sitting between them. The V gene's germline CDR1 is MNHEY and CDR2 SVGAGI. The CDR3 loop spans 11 amino acids. For the CDR3, the DNA is TGTGCCAGCCGAAGGACGGCCGAGGAGTTCTTC. Its translation is CASRRTAEEFF.